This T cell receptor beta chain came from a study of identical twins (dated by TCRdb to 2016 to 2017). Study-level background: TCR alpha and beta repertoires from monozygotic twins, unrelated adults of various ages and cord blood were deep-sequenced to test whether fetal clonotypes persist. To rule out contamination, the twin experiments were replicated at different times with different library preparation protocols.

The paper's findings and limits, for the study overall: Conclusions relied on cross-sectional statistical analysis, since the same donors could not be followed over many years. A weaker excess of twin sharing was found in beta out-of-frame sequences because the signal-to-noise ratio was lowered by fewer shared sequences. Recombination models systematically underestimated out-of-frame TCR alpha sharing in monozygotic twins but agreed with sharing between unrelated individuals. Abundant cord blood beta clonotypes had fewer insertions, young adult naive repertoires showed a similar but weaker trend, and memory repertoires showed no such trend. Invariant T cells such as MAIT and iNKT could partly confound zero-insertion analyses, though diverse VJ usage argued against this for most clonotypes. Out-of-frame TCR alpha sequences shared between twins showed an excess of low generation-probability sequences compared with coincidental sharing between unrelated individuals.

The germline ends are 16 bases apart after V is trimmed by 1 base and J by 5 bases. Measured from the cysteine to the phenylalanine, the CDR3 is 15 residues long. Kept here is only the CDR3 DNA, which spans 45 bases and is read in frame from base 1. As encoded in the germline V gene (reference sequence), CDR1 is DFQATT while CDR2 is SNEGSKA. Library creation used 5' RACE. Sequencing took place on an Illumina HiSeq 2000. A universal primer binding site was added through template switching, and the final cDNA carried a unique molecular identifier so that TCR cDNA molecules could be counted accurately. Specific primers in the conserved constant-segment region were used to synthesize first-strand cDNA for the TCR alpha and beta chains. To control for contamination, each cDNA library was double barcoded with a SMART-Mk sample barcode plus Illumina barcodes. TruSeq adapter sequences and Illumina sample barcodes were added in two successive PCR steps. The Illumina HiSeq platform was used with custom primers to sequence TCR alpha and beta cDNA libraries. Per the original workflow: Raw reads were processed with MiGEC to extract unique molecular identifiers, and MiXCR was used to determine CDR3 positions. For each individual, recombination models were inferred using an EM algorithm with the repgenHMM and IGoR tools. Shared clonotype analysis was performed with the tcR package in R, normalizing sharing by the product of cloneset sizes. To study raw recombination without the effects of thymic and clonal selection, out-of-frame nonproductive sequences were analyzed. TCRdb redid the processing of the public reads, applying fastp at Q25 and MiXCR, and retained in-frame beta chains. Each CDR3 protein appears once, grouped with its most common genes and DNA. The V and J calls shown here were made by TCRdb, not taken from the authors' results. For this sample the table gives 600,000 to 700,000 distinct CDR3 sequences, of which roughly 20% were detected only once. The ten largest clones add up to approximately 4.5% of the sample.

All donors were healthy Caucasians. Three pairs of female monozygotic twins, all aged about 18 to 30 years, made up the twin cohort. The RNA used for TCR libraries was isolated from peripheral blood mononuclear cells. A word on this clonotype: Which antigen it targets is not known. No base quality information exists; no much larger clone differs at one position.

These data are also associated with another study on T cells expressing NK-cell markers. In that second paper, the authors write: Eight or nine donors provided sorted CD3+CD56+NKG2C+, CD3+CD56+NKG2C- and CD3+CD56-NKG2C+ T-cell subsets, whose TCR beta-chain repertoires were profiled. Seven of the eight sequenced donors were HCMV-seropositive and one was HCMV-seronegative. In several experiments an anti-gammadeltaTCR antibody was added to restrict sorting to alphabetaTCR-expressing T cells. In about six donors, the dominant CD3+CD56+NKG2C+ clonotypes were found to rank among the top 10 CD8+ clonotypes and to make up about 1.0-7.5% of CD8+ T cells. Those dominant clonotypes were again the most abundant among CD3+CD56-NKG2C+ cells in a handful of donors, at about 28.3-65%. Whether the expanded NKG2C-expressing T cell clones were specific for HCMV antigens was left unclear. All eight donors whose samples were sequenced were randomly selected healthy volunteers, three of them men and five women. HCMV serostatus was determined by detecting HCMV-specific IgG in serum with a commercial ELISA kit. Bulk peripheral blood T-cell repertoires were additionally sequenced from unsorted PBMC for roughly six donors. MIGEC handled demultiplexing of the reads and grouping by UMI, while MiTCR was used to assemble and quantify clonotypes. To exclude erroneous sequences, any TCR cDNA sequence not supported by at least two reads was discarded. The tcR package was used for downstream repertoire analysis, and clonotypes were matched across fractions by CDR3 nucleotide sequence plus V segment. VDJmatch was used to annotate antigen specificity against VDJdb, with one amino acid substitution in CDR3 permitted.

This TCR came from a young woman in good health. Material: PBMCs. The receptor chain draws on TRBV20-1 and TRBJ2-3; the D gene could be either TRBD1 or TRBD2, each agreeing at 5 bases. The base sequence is TGCAGTGCTAGAGTCGGTGGGGCCCGGGGAGATACGCAGTATTTT. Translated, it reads CSARVGGARGDTQYF.